This T cell receptor (beta chain) was sequenced during a study of blood T cell repertoires in COVID-19. Study at large: COVID-19 samples, acute and convalescent, were from the United States, Italy and Spain. PBMCs, B-cell-depleted T cells, or T cells were the source of the cDNA or gDNA that made up the material.

In germline, CDR1 is SEHNR, CDR2 FQNEAQ (reference sequence). V gave up 2 bases and J gave up 8 bases, with 12 bases separating them. CDR3 length: 13 amino acids. This clone has only one observation. The protocol was immunoSEQ multiplex PCR, while the TCRdb copy is restricted to in-frame clones and leaves out a portion. The sample lists 46,000 or so clones, over 75% seen once, with over 25% in the top ten. The receptor was derived from a woman of 80 years or more with COVID-19, enrolled during active disease. Sequences were obtained from peripheral blood. The chain couples TRBV7-9 to TRBJ1-2; D is uncertain. CDR3 bases: TGTGCCAGCAGCTTACATATCGAAAGCGGCTACACCTTC. Translation: CASSLHIESGYTF.